One sample yielded the 6 T cell receptor beta chains listed below, sequenced in a study of control samples from healthy donors and cancer patients. The data were produced by immunoSEQ multiplex PCR, yet TCRdb's version contains in-frame clones alone and is incomplete. The table records about 86,000 clones, roughly 94% of them present only once. Source material: blood. The receptors come from a young woman in good health.

This sequence joins TRBV11-3 and TRBJ2-3; D might be TRBD2 (6 bases). Germline CDR1 reads SGHNT; CDR2 reads YENEEA. The CDR3 sequence is 15 residues long. The V gene lost 4 bases and the J gene lost 1 base, with 12 bases spanning the gap. CDR3 sequence reads: CASSYGSGRTDTQYF. The CDR3 region has the DNA TGTGCCAGCAGCTACGGGAGTGGGCGCACAGATACGCAGTATTTT.

The chain uses TRBV6-5 and TRBJ2-1, with D perhaps being TRBD1 or TRBD2 (5 bases each). This CDR3 is built from 14 residues. The V gene's germline CDR1 is MNHEY and CDR2 SVGAGI. V lost 7 bases, J lost 7 bases, and 17 bases lay in between. The CDR3 DNA is TGTGCCAGCAAGGGGAACTTTAGAGGGAATGAGCAGTTCTTC. Its protein is CASKGNFRGNEQFF.

The chain has TRBV18 and TRBJ1-2, with D possibly being TRBD1 (5 bases). V dropped 3 bases and J dropped 3 bases, with 17 bases sitting between them. The CDR3 is 16 amino acids. The germline V gene has CDR1 KGHSH and CDR2 LQKENI. CDR3 sequence reads: CASSPRRGGGDYGYTF. Written as DNA, the CDR3 is TGTGCCAGCTCACCCAGGCGCGGCGGGGGAGACTATGGCTACACCTTC.

The chain employs TRBV27 and TRBJ1-6; 7 nucleotides agree with TRBD1. After removal of 1 base from V and 15 bases from J, the junction contained 21 bases not matched to a gene. The CDR3 has 18 residues. The germline gives CDR1 MNHEY, CDR2 SMNVEV (reference sequence). This CDR3 is CASSLLPRDSSALRSLHF. CDR3 DNA: TGTGCCAGCAGTTTATTACCCCGGGACAGTTCAGCCCTCAGGAGCCTCCACTTT.

The chain joins TRBV15 to TRBJ1-2, with TRBD1 matching 7 bases. The germline gives CDR1 LNHNV, CDR2 YYDKDF (reference sequence). The CDR3 runs 17 residues. The V gene end was trimmed by 1 base and the J gene end by 6 bases; junction bases not matched to a gene: 14. The CDR3 DNA sequence: TGTGCCACCAGCAGAGTAAGAATTAGACAGGGCGTTAATGGCTACACCTTC. Protein: CATSRVRIRQGVNGYTF.

The CDR3 sequence is CASSLGTETYEQYF. CDR3 nucleotide sequence: TGTGCCAGCAGCTTAGGGACAGAGACCTACGAGCAGTACTTC. The chain links TRBV5-4 to TRBJ2-7, with 7 bases fitting TRBD1. Germline lookup yields CDR1 SGHNT and CDR2 YYREEE (reference sequence). The CDR3 has 14 residues. Trimming removed 2 bases from V and 2 bases from J; junction bases left unmatched: 4.